The subject of this entry is one TCR beta chain. The target antigen is unknown. A quantitative 5'-RACE method, one with molecular barcodes, was used to make TCR beta libraries. TCRdb recomputed calls from the 5' RACE reads with MiXCR, one row per CDR3 protein. The table has approximately 440,000 distinct CDR3 sequences, approximately 17% seen once. This sample stems from a study of CD8 T cells in ankylosing spondylitis. The study, taken as a whole, reports: As for the disease-linked clones, they showed a CD8+ phenotype and occurred at relatively low frequencies in peripheral blood. Characteristic, it appeared, of ankylosing spondylitis blood was a TCR beta motif of several highly homologous variants. It was reported that disease-linked clones were significantly enriched in matched ankylosing spondylitis synovial fluid. In reactive arthritis synovial fluid and blood, some motif variants had been reported before.

The sample taken for sequencing was blood, either unsorted or a sorted T cell fraction (not recorded which). The clonotype originates from a male donor with ankylosing spondylitis.

CDR3 in DNA: TGCAGCGTTGAAATCCGCCCGCCTGATGAAAAACTGTTTTTT. This sequence encodes CSVEIRPPDEKLFF. The chain uses TRBV29-1 and TRBJ1-4, with D unclear. The V end was cut by 2 bases, the J end by 6 bases, with 13 bases between. The CDR3 has 14 amino acids. Germline-derived CDR1 and CDR2 are SQVTM and ANQGSEA.